The entry that follows covers one T cell receptor beta chain sequence. The data belong to a study of T cell responses to AZD1222 COVID-19 vaccine. The protocol was immunoSEQ multiplex PCR, while the TCRdb copy is restricted to in-frame clones and leaves out a portion. The sample contains approximately 89,000 clones, around 90% of which appear only once. CDR3 length: 14 residues. V was pared by 5 bases and J by 0 bases, with 11 bases between. From germline, CDR1 is WSHSY and CDR2 SAAADI. The V call is TRBV10-2, the J call TRBJ2-7; D not certain. This receptor was obtained from an adult in good health. The source was peripheral blood, collected on day 0 of AZD1222 vaccination. CDR3 loop: CASSMPQNSYEQYF. The CDR3 DNA reads TGCGCCAGCAGTATGCCCCAAAACTCCTACGAGCAGTACTTC.